These 27 T cell receptor beta chains were all obtained from the same sample, sequenced in a study of CD8 T cells in Susac syndrome. Random hexamers were used to reverse transcribe the RNA input (0.5 to 1 ug). One entry per CDR3 protein, called by TCRdb with MiXCR from the immunoSEQ multiplex PCR reads. The sample records some 60,000 distinct CDR3 sequences, roughly 92% being singletons. The sequenced material came from CD8+ T cells from PBMCs. The receptors shown here come from a human donor in good health.

The chain uses TRBV27 and TRBJ1-1; TRBD1 matches at 8 bases. V dropped 2 bases and J dropped 1; count of bases not matched to a gene: 0. Germline assignment: CDR1 MNHEY and CDR2 SMNVEV (reference sequence). This CDR3 comprises 14 residues. Here the CDR3 DNA reads TGTGCCAGCAGTTTAGACAGGGGGAACACTGAAGCTTTCTTT. Amino acids: CASSLDRGNTEAFF.

The chain recombines TRBV7-9 with TRBJ2-5; TRBD1 matches 7 bases. The CDR3 contains 14 residues. CDR1 is SEHNR and CDR2 is FQNEAQ in the germline V gene (reference sequence). V gave up 4 bases and J gave up 6 bases; unmatched junction bases: 8. Here the CDR3 DNA reads TGTGCCAGCAGCTCTCAAGACAGGGAGAAGACCCAGTACTTC. This codes for CASSSQDREKTQYF.

The chain couples TRBV9 to TRBJ2-5, with 13 bases identical to TRBD2. Germline assignment: CDR1 SGDLS and CDR2 YYNGEE. The CDR3 extends over 17 amino acids. V lost 3 bases to trimming and J lost 3 bases; unmatched junction nucleotides: 8. CDR3 nucleotide sequence: TGTGCCAGCAGCGCGAGGACTAGCGGGGGCCCAAAAGAGACCCAGTACTTC. This codes for CASSARTSGGPKETQYF.

This clonotype was seen just once. The V gene is TRBV11-1, the J gene TRBJ1-1; no clear D. CDR3 length: 12 residues. The germline V gene has CDR1 SGHAT and CDR2 FQDESV (reference sequence). V shed 1 base and J shed 9 bases, with 9 bases lying between them. This CDR3 is CASSLVQTQAFF. CDR3 DNA: TGTGCCAGCAGCTTAGTCCAAACGCAAGCTTTCTTT.

The rearrangement links TRBV29-1 to TRBJ2-7; D unclear. Germline-derived CDR1 and CDR2 are SQVTM and ANQGSEA. Trimming took 8 bases from V and 6 from J, leaving 17 bases between them. The CDR3 length is 12 residues. The CDR3 DNA sequence: TGCAGCTCCAAAGTCACGAGTGGCGAGCAGTACTTC. Protein: CSSKVTSGEQYF.

The genes are TRBV28 and TRBJ2-2; tentative D call: TRBD2 (6 bases). V lost 4 bases, J lost 5 bases, and 14 bases lay in between. This CDR3 comprises 15 residues. Looked up from germline, CDR1 is MDHEN and CDR2 is SYDVKM. The CDR3 nucleotides read TGTGCCAGCAGTTCCCTCGGGACTGCGACCGGGGAGCTGTTTTTT. Amino acid sequence: CASSSLGTATGELFF. The full variable domain, with the rest looked up from reference TRBV28 and TRBJ2-2, is DVKVTQSSRYLVKRTGEKVFLECVQDMDHENMFWYRQDPGLGLRLIYFSYDVKMKEKGDIPEGYSVSREKKERFSLILESASTNQTSMYLCASSSLGTATGELFFGEGSRLTVL.

This rearrangement joins TRBV6-2 or TRBV6-3 to TRBJ2-7; D might be TRBD2 (6 bases). V shed 11 bases and J shed 4 bases, with 12 bases lying between them. The CDR3 is 11 residues long. In germline, CDR1 is MNHEY, CDR2 SVGEGT. The CDR3 protein is CAVTGGYEQYF. CDR3 DNA: TGTGCCGTCACTGGGGGGTACGAGCAGTACTTC.

The chain employs TRBV5-1 and TRBJ2-1; a possible D gene is TRBD2 (7 bases). The CDR3 has 16 residues. The V end lost 3 bases, the J end lost 5 bases, and 18 bases lay between the germline ends. Germline-derived CDR1 and CDR2 are SGHRS and YFSETQ. The CDR3 is CASSSLSGGVDNEQFF. The CDR3 DNA follows: TGCGCCAGCAGCTCTTTGTCGGGGGGCGTAGACAATGAGCAGTTCTTC. The full variable domain, completed using reference TRBV5-1 and TRBJ2-1, is KAGVTQTPRYLIKTRGQQVTLSCSPISGHRSVSWYQQTPGQGLQFLFEYFSETQRNKGNFPGRFSGRQFSNSRSEMNVSTLELGDSALYLCASSSLSGGVDNEQFFGPGTRLTVL.

The chain joins TRBV11-2 to TRBJ1-6; D may be TRBD1 (5 bases). Between the trimmed V and J ends, which lost 0 bases and 8 bases, there was a span of 14 bases. In germline, CDR1 is SGHAT, CDR2 FQNNGV. The CDR3 consists of 16 residues. The CDR3 here is CASSLDLWGPHSPLHF. CDR3 DNA: TGTGCCAGCAGCTTAGATCTCTGGGGACCGCATTCACCCCTCCACTTT.

This chain joins TRBV25-1 and TRBJ1-4; the D is unclear. The germline V and J ends were trimmed by 4 bases and 7 bases, with 7 bases remaining between them. The CDR3 is made up of 12 amino acids. In germline, CDR1 is MGHDK, CDR2 SYGVNS. CDR3 residues: CASSVSPEKLFF. In DNA form, the CDR3 reads TGTGCCAGCAGTGTATCCCCTGAAAAACTGTTTTTT.

The J gene is TRBJ2-1, the V gene TRBV20-1; 7 bases are shared with TRBD2. The CDR3 loop spans 14 amino acids. The junction had 10 bases not matched to a gene; V was cut back by 3 bases and J by 8 bases. Germline CDR1 is DFQATT and CDR2 is SNEGSKA (reference sequence). The CDR3 loop is CSASLSWGGDEQFF. The CDR3 nucleotides are TGCAGTGCTAGCCTCTCCTGGGGAGGGGATGAGCAGTTCTTC.

This clonotype was seen more than once but under ten times. The chain combines TRBV3-1 with TRBJ1-1; no clear D gene. Trimming took 4 bases from V and 3 from J, leaving 6 bases between them. This CDR3 contains 12 residues. Germline assignment: CDR1 LGHDT and CDR2 YNNKEL (reference sequence). The CDR3 bases are TGTGCCAGCAGCCTACTAGACACTGAAGCTTTCTTT. This sequence encodes CASSLLDTEAFF. Complete variable domain (other parts from reference TRBV3-1 and TRBJ1-1): DTAVSQTPKYLVTQMGNDKSIKCEQNLGHDTMYWYKQDSKKFLKIMFSYNNKELIINETVPNRFSPKSPDKAHLNLHINSLELGDSAVYFCASSLLDTEAFFGQGTRLTVV.

This clonotype was recorded only once. This chain joins TRBV6-2 or TRBV6-3 and TRBJ2-7; tentative D call: TRBD2 (5 bases). This CDR3 is built from 15 residues. V gave up 7 bases and J gave up 4 bases, with 20 bases separating them. Germline CDR1 is MNHEY and CDR2 is SVGEGT. DNA of the CDR3: TGTGCCAGCACCACCGTGGGTGCGGGTATATACGAGCAGTACTTC. It specifies CASTTVGAGIYEQYF.

This chain joins TRBV28 and TRBJ2-5; D perhaps matches TRBD2 (5 bases). The CDR3 extends over 12 amino acids. V was clipped by 3 bases and J by 7 bases, with 9 bases between them. Germline CDR1 reads MDHEN; CDR2 reads SYDVKM. CDR3 loop: CASSLDAGTQYF. CDR3 coding DNA: TGTGCCAGCAGTTTGGATGCGGGGACCCAGTACTTC. Combining the CDR3 with reference TRBV28 and TRBJ2-5 gives the whole variable domain DVKVTQSSRYLVKRTGEKVFLECVQDMDHENMFWYRQDPGLGLRLIYFSYDVKMKEKGDIPEGYSVSREKKERFSLILESASTNQTSMYLCASSLDAGTQYFGPGTRLLVL.

V is TRBV30 and J is TRBJ2-7; 7 positions match TRBD2. This CDR3 is 12 amino acids long. The V gene end was trimmed by 8 bases and the J gene end by 3 bases; junction bases not matched to a gene: 7. CDR1 and CDR2 (germline): GTSNPN, SVGIG (reference sequence). The DNA of the CDR3 is TGTGCCGGGGGGGGGATATTCTACGAGCAGTACTTC. Translating it yields CAGGGIFYEQYF.

V is TRBV4-1 and J is TRBJ1-4; D uncertain. The CDR3 runs to 16 residues. V lost 0 bases to trimming and J lost 8 bases, with 16 bases between them. Germline V CDR1 and CDR2: MGHRA, YSYEKL. The CDR3 nucleotides are TGCGCCAGCAGCCAAGATTCCAGCTTTCATGCCGAAAAACTGTTTTTT. This sequence encodes CASSQDSSFHAEKLFF.

The V and J genes are TRBV21-1 and TRBJ1-1; TRBD1, the table's D call, lacks a check against the DNA. TRBV21-1 is tagged as a pseudogene. CDR3 size: 17 residues. The CDR3 bases are TGTGCCAGCAGCAAAGCGCTAAGGGACAGGGTGAACACTGAAGCTTTCTTT. It translates to CASSKALRDRVNTEAFF.

The V gene is TRBV7-6, the J gene TRBJ2-1; D gene unclear. Trimming left V 5 bases short and J 0 bases short, with 11 bases between. CDR1 and CDR2 (germline): SGHVS, FNYEAQ. This CDR3 has 15 amino acids. The CDR3 protein is CASSNLTHSYNEQFF. In DNA, the CDR3 is TGTGCCAGCAGCAATTTAACGCACTCCTACAATGAGCAGTTCTTC. Full variable domain (missing parts from reference TRBV7-6 and TRBJ2-1): GAGVSQSPRYKVTKRGQDVALRCDPISGHVSLYWYRQALGQGPEFLTYFNYEAQQDKSGLPNDRFSAERPEGSISTLTIQRTEQRDSAMYRCASSNLTHSYNEQFFGPGTRLTVL.

The CDR3 loop is CASSLDGLAGGYNEQFF. The CDR3 DNA follows: TGTGCCAGCAGCTTGGACGGACTAGCGGGGGGCTACAATGAGCAGTTCTTC. The chain carries TRBV11-1 and TRBJ2-1, with TRBD2 matching 14 bases. There are 17 residues in the CDR3. Germline lookup yields CDR1 SGHAT and CDR2 FQDESV (reference sequence). With V trimmed by 3 bases and J by 3 bases, 4 bases remained unmatched. The full variable domain, completed using reference TRBV11-1 and TRBJ2-1, is EAEVAQSPRYKITEKSQAVAFWCDPISGHATLYWYRQILGQGPELLVQFQDESVVDDSQLPKDRFSAERLKGVDSTLKIQPAELGDSAMYLCASSLDGLAGGYNEQFFGPGTRLTVL.

The chain is built from TRBV12-5 and TRBJ2-2; D uncertain. Trimming pared 0 bases from V and 6 bases from J, leaving 14 bases between. This CDR3 spans 16 amino acids. Germline CDR1 and CDR2: LGHNT and FRNRAP. The CDR3 DNA reads TGTGCTAGTGGTTTGGTAGACGTCAGAGAGGCCGGGGAGCTGTTTTTT. Amino acids: CASGLVDVREAGELFF.

The chain has TRBV9 and TRBJ2-3; 8 bases fit TRBD1. V trimming: 4 bases; J trimming: 3 bases; junction bases outside the gene matches: 7. The CDR3 length is 15 residues. CDR1 and CDR2 (germline): SGDLS, YYNGEE. CDR3 DNA: TGTGCCAGCAGCTCAAGACAGGGGAATACAGATACGCAGTATTTT. As protein: CASSSRQGNTDTQYF. Complete variable domain (other parts from reference TRBV9 and TRBJ2-3): DSGVTQTPKHLITATGQRVTLRCSPRSGDLSVYWYQQSLDQGLQFLIQYYNGEERAKGNILERFSAQQFPDLHSELNLSSLELGDSALYFCASSSRQGNTDTQYFGPGTRLTVL.

V gene TRBV7-6 combines with J gene TRBJ1-2, with a weak D call TRBD1 (5 bases). CDR3 length equals 14 residues. Trimming shortened V by 5 bases and J by 4 bases, and 14 bases separated the two germline ends. The germline V gene encodes CDR1 SGHVS and CDR2 FNYEAQ. The CDR3 loop is CASSPGPTIYGYTF. For the CDR3, the DNA is TGTGCCAGCAGCCCGGGACCGACTATCTATGGCTACACCTTC.

This rearrangement joins TRBV27 to TRBJ2-3; a weak D match, TRBD2 (5 bases). The CDR3 spans 13 residues. V lost 7 bases and J 6 bases, leaving 14 bases between the germline ends. The V gene's germline CDR1 is MNHEY and CDR2 SMNVEV (reference sequence). The CDR3 nucleotides read TGTGCCAGCATGAGGGTGAGAGGGGATACGCAGTATTTT. Amino acid sequence: CASMRVRGDTQYF.

This chain connects TRBV12-3 or TRBV12-4 to TRBJ2-5; 8 bases line up with TRBD2. Losses at the gene ends were 10 bases for V and 1 base for J; bases not matched to a gene: 2. The CDR3 totals 12 residues. CDR3 loop: CATGGGQETQYF. CDR3 DNA: TGTGCCACCGGGGGGGGCCAAGAGACCCAGTACTTC.

V gene TRBV27 combines with J gene TRBJ2-3; D might be TRBD2 (6 bases). In germline, CDR1 is MNHEY, CDR2 SMNVEV (reference sequence). V shed 0 bases and J shed 4 bases, with 11 bases lying between them. The CDR3 runs to 15 residues. CDR3 in amino acids: CASSLSRGVADTQYF. As DNA, the CDR3 is TGTGCCAGCAGTTTATCGCGGGGCGTGGCAGATACGCAGTATTTT.

The rearrangement joins TRBV15 to TRBJ2-1; unclear D gene. The germline gives CDR1 LNHNV, CDR2 YYDKDF (reference sequence). The CDR3 extends over 12 amino acids. The ends were cut back, 4 bases at V and 3 bases at J, with 4 bases in the middle. DNA of the CDR3: TGTGCCACCAGCAACAGCTACAATGAGCAGTTCTTC. Translated, it gives CATSNSYNEQFF.

The chain employs TRBV6-2 or TRBV6-3 and TRBJ2-1; the D is unclear. The CDR3 totals 12 residues. Germline CDR1 and CDR2: MNHEY and SVGEGT. The V and J ends lost 7 bases and 7 bases respectively, with 11 bases between them. CDR3 nucleotide sequence: TGTGCCAGCAATTCGAGGCGGAATGAGCAGTTCTTC. Its protein product is CASNSRRNEQFF.